Listed below are T cell receptor beta chains from one sample, sequenced in a study of T cells in Graves' hyperthyroidism and ophthalmopathy. From the multiplex PCR reads, TCRdb called clonotypes with MiXCR, one entry per CDR3 protein. This table has hundreds of thousands of distinct CDR3 sequences, less than 25% appearing once. Sequencing input: blood. Receptor source: a man in his thirties or forties with Graves' ophthalmopathy. Each CDR3 is given with its conserved first and last residue. The D gene is left open where the match is weak. Clone size is given for some rows only: seen once, a few or many times, or a class if the clone is expanded.

TRBJ2-2 | TRBV5-4 | NA | TRBD1 | CASSLRQGGAGELFF | TGTGCCAGCAGCTTGAGACAGGGGGGGGCCGGGGAGCTGTTTTTT
TRBJ2-1 | TRBV6-1 | few | TRBD1 | CASWTGHSSYNEQFF | TGTGCCAGCTGGACAGGGCATTCGTCCTACAATGAGCAGTTCTTC
TRBJ2-7 | TRBV6-1 | NA | NA | CASGGQRSEQYF | TGTGCCAGCGGCGGACAGCGGAGCGAGCAGTACTTC
TRBJ2-7 | TRBV2 | few | NA | CASRRGGTLSYEQYF | TGTGCCAGCAGGAGGGGGGGGACATTATCCTACGAGCAGTACTTC
TRBJ2-1 | TRBV7-3 | many | NA | CASSLLGKDNEQFF | TGTGCCAGCAGCTTACTGGGGAAAGACAATGAGCAGTTCTTC
TRBJ2-7 | TRBV19 | NA | TRBD1 | CATVATGQDYEQYF | TGTGCCACCGTAGCAACGGGACAGGACTACGAGCAGTACTTC
TRBJ2-2 | TRBV5-1 | many | TRBD2 | CASSLSGTTNTGELFF | TGCGCCAGCAGCCTTAGCGGGACCACGAACACCGGGGAGCTGTTTTTT
TRBJ1-1 | TRBV28 | few | NA | CASSSRVDLTFF | TGTGCCAGCAGCTCGCGGGTGGATTTGACTTTCTTT
TRBJ2-5 | TRBV20-1 | few | TRBD1 | CSATHPGQGQETQYF | TGCAGTGCTACTCACCCGGGACAGGGGCAAGAGACCCAGTACTTC
TRBJ2-7 | TRBV11-1 | NA | NA | CASSMRGVVYEQYF | TGTGCCAGCAGCATGCGTGGGGTTGTCTACGAGCAGTACTTC
TRBJ2-5 | TRBV2 | many | TRBD1 | CASSARDRVFGETQYF | TGTGCCAGCAGTGCCCGGGACAGGGTTTTTGGAGAGACCCAGTACTTC
TRBJ2-7 | TRBV28 | few | NA | CASSWTEEAYEQYF | TGTGCCAGCAGTTGGACAGAGGAGGCCTACGAGCAGTACTTC
TRBJ2-2 | TRBV5-1 | NA | TRBD1 | CASSLDRAGTGELFF | TGCGCCAGCAGCCTGGACAGGGCTGGCACCGGGGAGCTGTTTTTT
TRBJ2-7 | TRBV6-1 | NA | NA | CASSEWSGGSTYEQYF | TGTGCCAGCAGTGAATGGTCAGGGGGGAGCACCTACGAGCAGTACTTC
TRBJ1-1 | TRBV28 | many | NA | CAHVAGDNTEAFF | TGTGCCCACGTGGCAGGGGATAACACTGAAGCTTTCTTT
TRBJ1-1 | TRBV28 | many | TRBD1 | CASGTEINTEAFF | TGTGCCAGCGGGACAGAGATAAACACTGAAGCTTTCTTT
TRBJ2-7 | TRBV2 | many | TRBD2 | CASSGSGAEQYF | TGTGCCAGCAGTGGGAGCGGGGCCGAGCAGTACTTC
TRBJ2-7 | TRBV12-3/TRBV12-4 | many | TRBD1 | CASSSPGQGGYEQYF | TGTGCCAGCAGTTCCCCGGGACAGGGAGGGTACGAGCAGTACTTC
TRBJ2-3 | TRBV4-2 | once | NA | CASSPTPSSADTQYF | TGTGCCAGCAGTCCTACGCCTAGTAGCGCAGATACGCAGTATTTT
TRBJ1-3 | TRBV3-2 | few | NA | CASSQAGNTIYF | TGTGCCAGCAGCCAAGCTGGAAACACCATATATTTT
TRBJ2-3 | TRBV14 | NA | NA | CASSQQAGLSTDTQYF | TGTGCCAGCAGCCAGCAAGCGGGCCTTAGCACAGATACGCAGTATTTT
TRBJ1-6 | TRBV28 | few | NA | CASSLGAGSPLHF | TGTGCCAGCAGTTTAGGTGCGGGTTCACCCCTCCACTTT
TRBJ2-5 | TRBV20-1 | few | NA | CSAAPGHRETQYF | TGCAGTGCAGCCCCGGGACATCGGGAGACCCAGTACTTC
TRBJ2-5 | TRBV7-9 | NA | NA | CASSSQGWEYF | TGTGCCAGCAGCTCACAGGGTTGGGAGTACTTC
TRBJ1-4 | TRBV6-1 | NA | TRBD1 | CASWQGAHLYEKLFF | TGTGCCAGCTGGCAGGGGGCGCATCTCTATGAAAAACTGTTTTTT
TRBJ1-6 | TRBV12-3/TRBV12-4 | many | NA | CASSFRQGHNSPLHF | TGTGCCAGCAGTTTTCGGCAGGGTCACAATTCACCCCTCCACTTT
TRBJ2-7 | TRBV27 | NA | TRBD1 | CASSFDRGNEQYF | TGTGCCAGCAGTTTTGACAGGGGTAACGAGCAGTACTTC
TRBJ2-5 | TRBV14 | few | NA | CASSQAQMGHLQETQYF | TGTGCCAGCAGCCAGGCCCAGATGGGACATTTACAAGAGACCCAGTACTTC
TRBJ2-3 | TRBV28 | NA | TRBD1 | CASSRGQGTWTDTQYF | TGTGCCAGCAGTCGCGGACAGGGGACGTGGACAGATACGCAGTATTTT
TRBJ2-3 | TRBV6-2/TRBV6-3 | NA | NA | CASSYFGSWSGTPADAQYF | TGTGCCAGCAGTTACTTCGGGAGCTGGTCGGGGACACCGGCAGATGCGCAGTATTTT
TRBJ1-3 | TRBV5-1 | NA | NA | CASSFGTAISGNTIYF | TGCGCCAGCAGCTTTGGTACAGCGATCTCTGGAAACACCATATATTTT
TRBJ2-5 | TRBV11-2 | NA | NA | CASSPSYEGVKTQYF | TGTGCCAGCAGCCCCTCATATGAGGGGGTGAAGACCCAGTACTTC
TRBJ2-2 | TRBV4-1 | NA | NA | CASSQVLVWSGELFF | TGCGCCAGCAGCCAAGTACTAGTCTGGTCCGGGGAGCTGTTTTTT
TRBJ1-2 | TRBV18 | many | TRBD1 | CASSPNGQGNGYTF | TGTGCCAGCTCACCGAACGGACAGGGTAACGGCTACACCTTC
TRBJ2-2 | TRBV6-1 | few | TRBD1 | CASSRDSRTGELFF | TGTGCCAGCAGTCGGGACAGTAGGACCGGGGAGCTGTTTTTT
TRBJ2-1 | TRBV6-5 | NA | TRBD2 | CASSSLAGTLYNEQFF | TGTGCCAGCAGTTCGTTAGCGGGAACTCTGTACAATGAGCAGTTCTTC
TRBJ2-1 | TRBV6-1 | few | TRBD1 | CASSWDRSYSYNEQFF | TGTGCCAGCAGTTGGGACAGGTCTTACTCCTACAATGAGCAGTTCTTC
TRBJ2-5 | TRBV3-1 | NA | NA | CASSQAVQKETQYF | TGTGCCAGCAGCCAAGCGGTTCAGAAAGAGACCCAGTACTTC
TRBJ2-1 | TRBV20-1 | many | NA | CLGLSSYNEQFF | TGCCTCGGACTGAGCTCCTACAATGAGCAGTTCTTC
TRBJ2-1 | TRBV11-2 | many | NA | CASSHRYNEQFF | TGTGCCAGCAGCCATCGGTACAATGAGCAGTTCTTC
TRBJ2-3 | TRBV19 | NA | TRBD2 | CASRGEARTSENTDTQYF | TGTGCCAGTAGAGGGGAGGCCCGGACTAGCGAGAACACAGATACGCAGTATTTT
TRBJ1-4 | TRBV7-2 | NA | NA | CASSSLNRVRDEKLFF | TGTGCCAGCAGCTCTCTCAACAGGGTACGAGATGAAAAACTGTTTTTT
TRBJ2-1 | TRBV3-1 | many | TRBD1 | CASGSGQVYNEQFF | TGTGCCAGCGGGTCGGGACAGGTTTACAATGAGCAGTTCTTC
TRBJ2-3 | TRBV10-2 | NA | NA | CASSGGYDTQYF | TGCGCCAGCAGCGGCGGCTACGATACGCAGTATTTT
TRBJ2-1 | TRBV11-3 | many | TRBD1 | CASSLRDSYLNEQFF | TGTGCCAGCAGCCTCCGGGACAGCTACCTCAATGAGCAGTTCTTC
TRBJ2-7 | TRBV7-6 | many | NA | CASSLAGRERYEQYF | TGTGCCAGCAGCTTAGCGGGCAGGGAGCGGTACGAGCAGTACTTC
TRBJ1-2 | TRBV19 | NA | NA | CASTPGQYGYTF | TGTGCCAGTACTCCAGGTCAATATGGCTACACCTTC
TRBJ2-7 | TRBV29-1 | many | NA | CSVEGTSKDSSRGEQYF | TGCAGCGTTGAAGGAACTAGCAAGGATTCATCACGAGGGGAGCAGTACTTC
TRBJ2-7 | TRBV2 | few | NA | CASDHRQRTYEQYF | TGTGCCAGCGATCACCGGCAGCGCACCTACGAGCAGTACTTC
TRBJ2-3 | TRBV28 | NA | TRBD2 | CASRAGTRGTDTQYF | TGTGCCAGCAGGGCCGGGACTAGGGGGACAGATACGCAGTATTTT
TRBJ2-1 | TRBV27 | few | NA | CASSRGTEVYNEQFF | TGTGCCAGCAGCCGTGGGACGGAAGTCTACAATGAGCAGTTCTTC
TRBJ1-1 | TRBV12-3/TRBV12-4 | few | NA | CASSAYRRATEAFF | TGTGCCAGCAGTGCTTACAGGCGTGCCACTGAAGCTTTCTTT
TRBJ1-4 | TRBV3-1 | many | TRBD1 | CASSLHRDRNEKLFF | TGTGCCAGCAGCCTACACCGGGACAGGAATGAAAAACTGTTTTTT
TRBJ2-3 | TRBV28 | many | NA | CASSLAAAPSTDTQYF | TGTGCCAGCAGTTTAGCGGCGGCCCCTAGCACAGATACGCAGTATTTT
TRBJ1-1 | TRBV6-1 | NA | NA | CASSPIKGTGTEAFF | TGTGCCAGCAGCCCAATAAAGGGGACCGGCACTGAAGCTTTCTTT
TRBJ2-7 | TRBV5-1 | NA | NA | CASSLGQEPYEQYF | TGCGCCAGCAGCTTGGGACAGGAGCCCTACGAGCAGTACTTC
TRBJ2-1 | TRBV18 | NA | NA | CASSPAAGYDEQFF | TGTGCCAGCTCACCAGCGGCAGGGTACGATGAGCAGTTCTTC
TRBJ2-7 | TRBV9 | few | TRBD1 | CASTDRGAYEQYF | TGTGCCAGCACCGACAGGGGGGCCTACGAGCAGTACTTC